This T cell receptor beta chain came from a study of T cell responses to AZD1222 COVID-19 vaccine (dated by TCRdb to the early 2020s). Regarding the research as a whole: AZD1222 recipients with second doses at about 4 weeks or about 12 weeks were pooled, because spike-specific TCR depth and breadth did not differ between schedules. A total of 233 trial participants underwent TCR sequencing, of whom about 200 had received two doses of AZD1222 and some 25 had received two doses of the MenACWY control vaccine. Trial participants were enrolled into age subgroups of 18-55, 56-69 and 70-plus years, which contained around 150, 28 and 57 TCR-sequenced participants, respectively. Study-wide findings and limitations: Conclusions about previously exposed vaccinees were limited because only six AZD1222 recipients were SARS-CoV-2 seropositive at baseline. CD4 TCRs associated with the vaccine covered the entire spike protein, and the dominant responses were in regions 160-218 and 743-854. The 56-69-year group was small, and its depth increase did not reach significance, likely because of low power. Participants were mostly white British, with more females than males. The authors suggested clonal diversity may have been underestimated. A significant rise in spike-specific TCR breadth and depth was observed after two AZD1222 doses relative to day 0 and relative to MenACWY recipients. Reportedly, almost half of the unique spike-specific TCRs recognized epitopes lying outside the regions that are mutated in the B.1.351 and B.1.1.7 variants. Because no day 14 peak-response samples were available, the repertoires could be characterized only after the peak T cell response.

The CDR3 regions of human TCRbeta chains were subjected to immunosequencing. The original methods were these. Repertoire TCRs were matched against a reference library of SARS-CoV-2-specific TCRs generated with the MIRA antigen-specificity platform. Breadth was defined as the fraction of unique TCRs that were SARS-CoV-2-associated, and depth was defined as the fraction of total T cells that were SARS-CoV-2-associated. Using the MIRA data, every spike-specific TCR was mapped to the spike region that the TCR reacted to and assigned to either a CD4 or a CD8 class. Log10-transformed breadth and depth values were compared by one-way ANOVA with Sidak's multiple comparisons tests. TCRdb holds this immuneACCESS table with in-frame rearrangements only. Some clones are missing; in checked studies, unresolved V genes explain under half, and the rest has no known cause. V and J calls and clone size are copied from that table; D and trimming were computed from the DNA. The sample records about 160,000 clones, 90% to 95% of which are singletons. Over 1.1% of the sample belongs to the ten largest clones.

From a lookup of the germline V gene, CDR1 and CDR2 are LGHNA and YSLEER. From the cysteine through the phenylalanine, the CDR3 covers 12 amino acids. Of all the DNA, just the CDR3 is kept, 36 bases in frame from base 1. A distance of 8 bases separates the germline ends of V and J, which lose 3 bases and 8 bases respectively. The sample's time point label, decoded: baseline before first vaccination. Vaccinee samples came from UK trials COV001 and COV002, including a single-blind randomized controlled phase 2/3 trial of AZD1222 (ChAdOx1 nCoV-19) in healthy adults. Trial participant PBMC samples were collected at day 0 and day 28 after the second dose for TCRbeta chain sequencing. This clone was picked up one time. The antigen this receptor binds is unknown. No base-level quality is on record; no much larger clone is a single base apart.

This sequence uses TRBV4-3 and TRBJ2-1, with the identity of the D gene unclear. The source material was peripheral blood, sampled on day 0 of AZD1222 vaccination. This TCR was sampled from an adult in good health. The sequenced DNA: TGCGCCAGCAGCCAGTTCCGGGATGAGCAGTTCTTC. Its translation reads: CASSQFRDEQFF.